One sample yielded the 14 T cell receptor beta chains listed below, sequenced in a study of regulatory T cells in long-lasting Graves disease. Time point here: persistent/refractory GD, antithyroid drugs over 5 years with positive TRAb. PBMCs provided the RNA from which the TCR library was made. Arm-PCR of CDR3 regions with iRepertoire HTBI primers generated TCR beta libraries. TCRdb reprocessed the multiplex PCR reads via MiXCR and lists one record per CDR3 protein. The sample has some 330,000 distinct CDR3 sequences, roughly 20% seen once. Sequencing was performed on peripheral blood mononuclear cells (PBMCs), taken when the disease was refractory, from a patient treated with antithyroid drugs. These receptors all come from a woman in her forties with Graves disease.

The table lists this clonotype with many counts. The chain is built from TRBV12-5 and TRBJ2-5; D is uncertain. The CDR3 has 13 amino acids. The ends were cut back, 7 bases at V and 2 bases at J, with 11 bases in the middle. Germline lookup yields CDR1 LGHNT and CDR2 FRNRAP. DNA for the CDR3: TGTGCTAGTGCCTCCTCGACTCAAGAGACCCAGTACTTC. As protein: CASASSTQETQYF.

This chain joins TRBV3-1 and TRBJ2-6, with 9 bases that match TRBD2. V lost 5 bases and J lost 0; bases outside the gene matches: 8. The CDR3 runs 18 residues. The germline V gene encodes CDR1 LGHDT and CDR2 YNNKEL (reference sequence). The CDR3 bases are TGTGCCAGCAGCTTCAGGACTAGCGCTAGCTCTGGGGCCAACGTCCTGACTTTC. Amino acids: CASSFRTSASSGANVLTF.

This sequence joins TRBV3-1 and TRBJ1-1; 7 bases align to TRBD1. J lost 0 bases, V lost 4 bases, and 5 bases had no gene match. CDR1 is LGHDT, CDR2 YNNKEL, per germline (reference sequence). The CDR3 covers 15 residues. The CDR3 region has the DNA TGTGCCAGCAGCCCCCAGGGGACAGTGAACACTGAAGCTTTCTTT. Translation: CASSPQGTVNTEAFF.

This clonotype showed up just a few times. The chain combines TRBV5-1 with TRBJ2-7, with D unresolved. The CDR3 is made up of 16 amino acids. The germline gives CDR1 SGHRS, CDR2 YFSETQ. The V and J ends lost 3 bases and 3 bases respectively, with 19 bases between them. DNA of the CDR3: TGCGCCAGCAGCTCTACCTTGGGCGGTTATCTCTACGAGCAGTACTTC. It is translated as CASSSTLGGYLYEQYF.

This chain links TRBV27 with TRBJ2-3; maybe TRBD2 (5 bases). Per germline, CDR1 MNHEY and CDR2 SMNVEV (reference sequence). V lost 6 bases and J lost 4, with 14 bases in between. The CDR3 has 14 amino acids. This CDR3 reads CASRYAELADTQYF. The CDR3 DNA reads as TGTGCCAGCAGATACGCTGAACTAGCAGATACGCAGTATTTT.

This clonotype was seen more than once but under ten times. J is TRBJ1-5 and V is TRBV19; TRBD1 might be the D (5 bases). CDR3 size: 15 residues. V shed 1 base and J shed 3 bases, with 10 bases lying between them. Per germline, CDR1 LNHDA and CDR2 SQIVND (reference sequence). CDR3 bases: TGTGCCAGTAGTATAGTTCAGGACATCAATCAGCCCCAGCATTTT. It yields the protein CASSIVQDINQPQHF.

The chain has TRBV24-1 and TRBJ2-5; 10 nucleotides agree with TRBD2. Germline V gene data show CDR1 as KGHDR and CDR2 as SFDVKD. Germline trimming cut 5 bases from V and 5 bases from J; bases unmatched to any gene: 16. This CDR3 has 18 residues. CDR3 loop: CATSAGREEREGPETQYF. The CDR3, as DNA: TGTGCCACCAGTGCGGGACGGGAAGAGCGGGAGGGCCCGGAGACCCAGTACTTC.

In this sample, this clonotype turned up many times. CDR3 DNA: TGTGCCAGCAGTCTAACCGGGACAGGGAAAGAGACCCAGTACTTC. This translates into CASSLTGTGKETQYF. The genes are TRBV27 and TRBJ2-5; 9 nucleotides line up with TRBD1. The germline V gene has CDR1 MNHEY and CDR2 SMNVEV (reference sequence). There are 15 residues in the CDR3. Trimming cost V 5 bases and J 3 bases; bases outside gene matches: 7.

This clonotype has at least ten counts. V usage is TRBV14 and J usage is TRBJ2-2; D unclear. Germline V gene data show CDR1 as SGHDN and CDR2 as FVKESK. There are 15 residues in the CDR3. The V gene lost 2 bases and the J gene lost 1 base, with 8 bases spanning the gap. This chain's CDR3 is CASSQSQMNTGELFF. CDR3 sequence (DNA): TGTGCCAGCAGCCAAAGCCAGATGAACACCGGGGAGCTGTTTTTT.

The genes are TRBV3-1 and TRBJ1-3; D remains unclear. V gave up 0 bases and J gave up 5 bases, with 8 bases separating them. Germline assignment: CDR1 LGHDT and CDR2 YNNKEL (reference sequence). The CDR3 consists of 14 residues. CDR3 nucleotide sequence: TGTGCCAGCAGCCAAGATCGATTTAGAAACACCATATATTTT. Amino acids: CASSQDRFRNTIYF.

The chain joins TRBV15 to TRBJ2-1, with 7 nucleotides matching TRBD1. J was trimmed by 3 bases and V by 0 bases; bases with no gene match: 5. This CDR3 region has 16 residues. Germline V gene lookup returns CDR1 LNHNV and CDR2 YYDKDF (reference sequence). In DNA, the CDR3 is TGTGCCACCAGCAGAGATATGCAGGGGGACTACAATGAGCAGTTCTTC. Its translation is CATSRDMQGDYNEQFF.

This clonotype was found many times. The V and J genes are TRBV27 and TRBJ2-5; 7 bases are shared with TRBD1. Germline loops: CDR1 MNHEY, CDR2 SMNVEV (reference sequence). The CDR3 loop spans 20 amino acids. Trimming at V came to 5 bases and at J to 6 bases, leaving 27 bases not matched to a gene. In DNA, the CDR3 is TGTGCCAGCAGTCCGGATCCCCTACAACTGGGACAGAACTTTATAAAGACCCAGTACTTC. Translated: CASSPDPLQLGQNFIKTQYF.

V usage is TRBV3-1 and J usage is TRBJ2-7; 10 bases are a match to TRBD1. Germline values: CDR1 LGHDT, CDR2 YNNKEL (reference sequence). This CDR3 spans 15 amino acids. V gave up 4 bases and J gave up 3 bases; unmatched junction bases: 6. The CDR3 protein is CASSLGTGEGYEQYF. CDR3 coding DNA: TGTGCCAGCAGCCTTGGGACAGGGGAGGGCTACGAGCAGTACTTC.

A note on this clonotype: A much bigger clone sits one base away, suggesting this may be a read error. CDR3 residues: CAIGKGQLNTEAFF. The CDR3 DNA sequence: TGTGCCATCGGTAAGGGGCAGTTGAACACTGAAGCTTTCTTT. The chain links TRBV10-3 to TRBJ1-1, with D perhaps TRBD1 (5 bases). Trimming pared 8 bases from V and 0 bases from J, leaving 13 bases between. Germline V CDR1 and CDR2: ENHRY, SYGVKD. The CDR3 sequence is 14 residues long.